The text below deals with one TCR beta chain. The antigen is undetermined. The data originate from a study of blood T cells in healthy people across ages. Study conclusions and caveats: Naive T cell percentage by flow cytometry tracked strongly with beta diversity. Since the PBMCs were unsorted, naive and antigen-experienced cells could not be conclusively compared. Long-lived donors had more naive CD4+ cells and higher diversity than aged donors.

The CDR3 runs to 15 residues. Germline V gene lookup returns CDR1 MDHEN and CDR2 SYDVKM. With 6 bases clipped from V and 3 bases from J, the junction kept 5 bases outside the gene matches. The use of a sample-barcoded 5' primer and a J-beta primer mix characterized a second PCR of about 7 to 12 cycles. One entry per CDR3 protein, called by TCRdb with MiXCR from the 5' RACE reads. Found here are some 320,000 distinct CDR3 sequences, roughly 29% of them singletons; the top ten hold approximately 28%. The donors, all healthy, were Caucasians living in Russia, aged roughly 6 to 100. What was sequenced was blood. The receptor was derived from a woman between 70 and 85 years old in good health. The rearrangement uses TRBV28 and TRBJ2-2, with TRBD2 matching over 9 bases. CDR3 nucleotides: TGTGCCAGCAGCCTGACTAGCGGAGACACCGGGGAGCTGTTTTTT. Protein product: CASSLTSGDTGELFF.